This T cell receptor (beta chain) was profiled in a study of beta chain features in type 1 diabetes. Study as a whole: Patients did not differ from healthy donors in age, gender or cell yield. Examination covered approximately 100 million sorted cells spanning all samples.

The investigators reverse transcribed all of the isolated RNA, so they sequenced expressed TCRB transcripts. Here immunoSEQ multiplex PCR was the method, and the copy in TCRdb shows in-frame clones only, minus some. The sample lists over 300,000 clones; 7% to 9% were seen once. Post-sort purity exceeded 98% for all sorted populations. Germline V gene lookup returns CDR1 MNHEY and CDR2 SVGAGI. J lost 6 bases, V lost 5 bases, and 10 bases had no gene match. The CDR3 is 15 residues long. Sequencing was carried out using central memory CD4+ T cells from blood. This clonotype originated in a woman in her late teens or twenties in good health. This chain joins TRBV6-5 and TRBJ2-7; 10 nucleotides match TRBD1. CDR3 nucleotides: TGTGCCAGCAGTCCCGGACAGGGGGGATTTGGCGAGCAGTACTTC. As protein: CASSPGQGGFGEQYF.